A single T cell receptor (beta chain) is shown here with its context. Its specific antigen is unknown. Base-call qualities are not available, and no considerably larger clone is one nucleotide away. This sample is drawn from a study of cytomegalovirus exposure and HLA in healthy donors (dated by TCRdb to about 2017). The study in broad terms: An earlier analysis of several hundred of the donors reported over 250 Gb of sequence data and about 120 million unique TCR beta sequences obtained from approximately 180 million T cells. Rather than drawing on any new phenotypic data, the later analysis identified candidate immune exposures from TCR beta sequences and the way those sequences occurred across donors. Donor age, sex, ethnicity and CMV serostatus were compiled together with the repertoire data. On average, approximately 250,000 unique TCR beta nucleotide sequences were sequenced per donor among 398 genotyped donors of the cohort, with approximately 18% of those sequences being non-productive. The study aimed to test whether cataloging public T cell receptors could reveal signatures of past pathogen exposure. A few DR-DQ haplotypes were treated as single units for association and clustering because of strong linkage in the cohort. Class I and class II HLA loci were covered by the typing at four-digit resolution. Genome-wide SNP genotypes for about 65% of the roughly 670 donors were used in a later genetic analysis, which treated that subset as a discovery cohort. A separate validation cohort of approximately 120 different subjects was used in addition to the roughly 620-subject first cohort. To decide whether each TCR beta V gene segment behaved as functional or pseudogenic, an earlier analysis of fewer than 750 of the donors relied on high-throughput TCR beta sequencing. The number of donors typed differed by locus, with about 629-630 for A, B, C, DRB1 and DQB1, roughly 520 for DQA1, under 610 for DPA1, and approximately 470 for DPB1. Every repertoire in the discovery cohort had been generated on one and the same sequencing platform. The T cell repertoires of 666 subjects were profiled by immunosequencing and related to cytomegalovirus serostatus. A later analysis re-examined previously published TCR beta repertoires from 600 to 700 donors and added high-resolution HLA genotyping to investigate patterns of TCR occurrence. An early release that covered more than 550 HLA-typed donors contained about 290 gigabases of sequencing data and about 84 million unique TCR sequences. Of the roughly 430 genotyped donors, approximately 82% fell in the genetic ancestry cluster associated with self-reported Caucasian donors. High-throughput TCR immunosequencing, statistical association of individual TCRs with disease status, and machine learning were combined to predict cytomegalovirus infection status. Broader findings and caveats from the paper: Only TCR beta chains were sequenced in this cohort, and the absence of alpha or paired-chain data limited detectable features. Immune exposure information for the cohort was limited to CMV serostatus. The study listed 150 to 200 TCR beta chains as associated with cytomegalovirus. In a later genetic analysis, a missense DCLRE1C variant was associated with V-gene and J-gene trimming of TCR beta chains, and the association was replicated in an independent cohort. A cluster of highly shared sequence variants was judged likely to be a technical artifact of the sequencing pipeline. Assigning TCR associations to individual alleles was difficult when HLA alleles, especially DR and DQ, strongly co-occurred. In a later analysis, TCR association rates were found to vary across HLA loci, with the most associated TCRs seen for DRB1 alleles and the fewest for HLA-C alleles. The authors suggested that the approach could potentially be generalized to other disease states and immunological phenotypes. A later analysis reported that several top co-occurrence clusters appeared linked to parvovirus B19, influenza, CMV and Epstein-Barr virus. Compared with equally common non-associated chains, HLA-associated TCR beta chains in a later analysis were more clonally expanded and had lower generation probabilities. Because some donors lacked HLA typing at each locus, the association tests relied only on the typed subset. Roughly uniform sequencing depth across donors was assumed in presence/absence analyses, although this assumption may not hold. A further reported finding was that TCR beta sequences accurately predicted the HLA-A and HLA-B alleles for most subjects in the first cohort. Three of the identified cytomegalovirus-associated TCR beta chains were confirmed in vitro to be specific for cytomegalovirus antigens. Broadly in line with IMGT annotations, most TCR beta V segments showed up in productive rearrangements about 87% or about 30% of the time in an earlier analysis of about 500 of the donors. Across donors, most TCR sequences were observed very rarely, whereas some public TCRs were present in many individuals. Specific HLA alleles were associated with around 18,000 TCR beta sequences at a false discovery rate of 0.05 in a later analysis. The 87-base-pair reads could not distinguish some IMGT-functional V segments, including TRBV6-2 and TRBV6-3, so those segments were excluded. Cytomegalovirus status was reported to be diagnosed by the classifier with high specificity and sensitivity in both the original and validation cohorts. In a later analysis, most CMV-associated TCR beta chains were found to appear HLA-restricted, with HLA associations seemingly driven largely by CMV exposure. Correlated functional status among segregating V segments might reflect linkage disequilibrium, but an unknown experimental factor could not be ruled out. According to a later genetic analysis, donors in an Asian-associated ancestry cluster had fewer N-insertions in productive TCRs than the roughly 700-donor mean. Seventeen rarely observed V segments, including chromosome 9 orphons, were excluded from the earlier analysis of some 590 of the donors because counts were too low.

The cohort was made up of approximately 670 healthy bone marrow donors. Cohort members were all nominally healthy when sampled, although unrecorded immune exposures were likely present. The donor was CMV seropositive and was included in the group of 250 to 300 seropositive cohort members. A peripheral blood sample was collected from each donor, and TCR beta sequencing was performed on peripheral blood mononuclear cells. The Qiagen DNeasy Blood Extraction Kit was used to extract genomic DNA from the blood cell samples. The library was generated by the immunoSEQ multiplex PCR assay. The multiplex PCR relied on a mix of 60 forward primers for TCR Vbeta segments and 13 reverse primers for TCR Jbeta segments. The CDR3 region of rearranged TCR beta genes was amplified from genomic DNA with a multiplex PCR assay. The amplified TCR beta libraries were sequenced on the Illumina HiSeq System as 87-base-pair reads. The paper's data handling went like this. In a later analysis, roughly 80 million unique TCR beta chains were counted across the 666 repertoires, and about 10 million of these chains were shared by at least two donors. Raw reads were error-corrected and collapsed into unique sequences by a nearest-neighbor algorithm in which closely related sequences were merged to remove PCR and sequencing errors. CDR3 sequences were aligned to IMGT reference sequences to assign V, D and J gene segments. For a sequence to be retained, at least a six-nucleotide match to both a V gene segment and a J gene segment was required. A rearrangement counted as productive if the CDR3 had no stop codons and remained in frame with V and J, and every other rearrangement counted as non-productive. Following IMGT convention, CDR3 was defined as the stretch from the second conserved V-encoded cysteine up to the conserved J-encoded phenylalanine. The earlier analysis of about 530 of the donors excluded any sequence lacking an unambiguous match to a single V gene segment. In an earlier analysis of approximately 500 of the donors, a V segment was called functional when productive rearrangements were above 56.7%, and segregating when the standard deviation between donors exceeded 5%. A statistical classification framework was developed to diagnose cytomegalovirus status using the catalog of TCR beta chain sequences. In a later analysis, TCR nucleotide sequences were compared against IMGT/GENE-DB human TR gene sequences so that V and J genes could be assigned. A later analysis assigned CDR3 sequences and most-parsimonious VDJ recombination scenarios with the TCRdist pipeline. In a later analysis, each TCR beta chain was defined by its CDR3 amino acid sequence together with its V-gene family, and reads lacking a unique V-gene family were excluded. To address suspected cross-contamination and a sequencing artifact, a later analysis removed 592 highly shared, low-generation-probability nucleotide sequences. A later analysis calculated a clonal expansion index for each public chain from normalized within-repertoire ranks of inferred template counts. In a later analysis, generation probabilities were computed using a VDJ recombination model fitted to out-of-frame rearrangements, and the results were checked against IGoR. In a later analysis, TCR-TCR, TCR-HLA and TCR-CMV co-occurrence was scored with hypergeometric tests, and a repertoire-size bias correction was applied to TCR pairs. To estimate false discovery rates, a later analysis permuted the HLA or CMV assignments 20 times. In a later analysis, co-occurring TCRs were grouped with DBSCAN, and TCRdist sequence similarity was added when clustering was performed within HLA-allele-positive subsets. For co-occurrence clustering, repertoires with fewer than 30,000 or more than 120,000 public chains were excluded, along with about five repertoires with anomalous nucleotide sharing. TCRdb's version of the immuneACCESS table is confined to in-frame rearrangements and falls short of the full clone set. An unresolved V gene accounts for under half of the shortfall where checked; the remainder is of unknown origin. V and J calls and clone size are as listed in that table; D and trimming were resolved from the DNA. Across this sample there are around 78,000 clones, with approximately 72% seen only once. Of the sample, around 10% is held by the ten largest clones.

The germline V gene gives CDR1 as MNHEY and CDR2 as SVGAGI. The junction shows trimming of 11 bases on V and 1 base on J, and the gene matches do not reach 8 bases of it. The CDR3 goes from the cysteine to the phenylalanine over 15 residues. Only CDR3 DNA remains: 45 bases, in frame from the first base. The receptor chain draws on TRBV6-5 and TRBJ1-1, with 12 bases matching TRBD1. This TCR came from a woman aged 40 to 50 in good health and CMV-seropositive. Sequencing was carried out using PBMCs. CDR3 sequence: CAVGTGGEWNTEAFF. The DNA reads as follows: TGTGCCGTAGGGACAGGGGGCGAATGGAACACTGAAGCTTTCTTT.